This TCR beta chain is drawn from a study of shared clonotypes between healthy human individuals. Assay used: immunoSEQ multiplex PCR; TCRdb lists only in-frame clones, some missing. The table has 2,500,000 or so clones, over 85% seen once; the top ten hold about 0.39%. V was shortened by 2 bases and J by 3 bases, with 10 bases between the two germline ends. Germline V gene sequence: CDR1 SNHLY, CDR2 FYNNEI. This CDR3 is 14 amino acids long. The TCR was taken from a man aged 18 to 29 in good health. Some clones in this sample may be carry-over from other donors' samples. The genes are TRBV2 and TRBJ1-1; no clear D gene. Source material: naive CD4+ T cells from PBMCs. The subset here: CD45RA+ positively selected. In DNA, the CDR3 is TGTGCCAGCAGTGAATTATGGATTGACACTGAAGCTTTCTTT. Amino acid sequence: CASSELWIDTEAFF.